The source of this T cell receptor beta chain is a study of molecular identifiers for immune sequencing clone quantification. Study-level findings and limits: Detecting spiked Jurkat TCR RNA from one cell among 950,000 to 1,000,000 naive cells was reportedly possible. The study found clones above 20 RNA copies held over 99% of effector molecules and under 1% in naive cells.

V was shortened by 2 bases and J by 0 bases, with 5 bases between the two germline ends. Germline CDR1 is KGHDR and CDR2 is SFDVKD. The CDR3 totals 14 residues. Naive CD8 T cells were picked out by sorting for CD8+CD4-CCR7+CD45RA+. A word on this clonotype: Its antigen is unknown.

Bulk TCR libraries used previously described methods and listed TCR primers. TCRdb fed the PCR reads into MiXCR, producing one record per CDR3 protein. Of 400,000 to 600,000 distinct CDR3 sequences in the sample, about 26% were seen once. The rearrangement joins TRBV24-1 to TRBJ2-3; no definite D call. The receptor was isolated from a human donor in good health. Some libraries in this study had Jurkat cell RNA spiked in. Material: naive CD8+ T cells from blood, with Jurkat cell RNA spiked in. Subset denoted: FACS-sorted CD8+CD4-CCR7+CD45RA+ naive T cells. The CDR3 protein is CATSDSGSTDTQYF. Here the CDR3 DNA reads TGTGCCACCAGTGATTCCGGTAGCACAGATACGCAGTATTTT.